A few counts support the clone carrying this TCR beta chain. Its antigen remains unidentified. Germline V gives CDR1 SEHNR, CDR2 FQNEAQ (reference sequence). The V segment lost 5 bases and the J segment 8 bases; nucleotides outside the gene matches: 5. The CDR3 runs to 14 residues. This entry belongs to a study of T-cell memory formation after mild COVID-19. General study points: Clones that contracted from day 15 to 85 had balanced CD4/CD8; later expanders were CD4+ biased. Detection of some responders pre-infection suggested pre-existing cross-reactive memory T cells participated.

One entry per CDR3 protein results from TCRdb running MiXCR on the 5' RACE reads. The sample lists about 360,000 distinct CDR3 sequences, approximately 15% seen once, with about 20% in the top ten. Specimen: PBMCs or a T cell subset sorted from them (not recorded which). The origin of this receptor is a young man who had mild COVID-19 (a few samples of this study predate the infection). Cell type and time point are not known. The rearrangement joins TRBV7-9 to TRBJ1-4; 10 bases align to TRBD1. The CDR3 reads CASSDDRGREKLFF. The CDR3 DNA sequence: TGTGCCAGCAGCGACGACAGGGGGCGAGAAAAACTGTTTTTT. Using reference TRBV7-9 and TRBJ1-4 for the parts outside the CDR3, the full variable domain is DTGVSQNPRHKITKRGQNVTFRCDPISEHNRLYWYRQTLGQGPEFLTYFQNEAQLEKSRLLSDRFSAERPKGSFSTLEIQRTEQGDSAMYLCASSDDRGREKLFFGSGTQLSVL.